Listed below are T cell receptor beta chains from one sample, sequenced in a study of blood T cell repertoires in COVID-19. Libraries were prepared by immunoSEQ multiplex PCR; TCRdb keeps only in-frame clonotypes and omits some of them. The sample lists roughly 190,000 clones; roughly four fifths were seen once. The sample consisted of PBMCs or T cells enriched from blood (not recorded which). Source of these receptors: a man aged 40-55 years who had recovered from COVID-19. CDR3s include the opening cysteine and the closing phenylalanine or tryptophan. A D gene is named only where the DNA matches it firmly. The size field is filled for only some rows; it gives once, few, many or a size class.

TRBV4-1	TRBJ2-1	NA	TRBD2	TGCGCCAGCAGCCAGAGAGGACGGGAGGGCCCCCCCTACAATGAGCAGTTCTTC	CASSQRGREGPPYNEQFF
TRBV6-2/TRBV6-3	TRBJ1-5	once	NA	TGTGCCAGCAGTTACGACTTTCAGCCCCAGCATTTT	CASSYDFQPQHF
TRBV4-3	TRBJ2-1	NA	TRBD2	TGCGCCAGCAGCCAAGATTCGGGAGGACACTCCTACAATGAGCAGTTCTTC	CASSQDSGGHSYNEQFF
TRBV4-3	TRBJ2-1	once	TRBD2	TGCGCCAGCAGCCAGAACCTCTGGGCTACTAGCGGGGTCAATGAGCAGTTCTTC	CASSQNLWATSGVNEQFF
TRBV12-3/TRBV12-4	TRBJ2-7	NA	NA	TGTGCCAGCAGTTTTGGCAGCTCCTACGAGCAGTACTTC	CASSFGSSYEQYF
TRBV25-1	TRBJ1-2	NA	NA	TGTGCCAGCAGTGAGGATGGGGCTTATGGCTACACCTTC	CASSEDGAYGYTF
TRBV5-1	TRBJ2-5	NA	TRBD1	TGCGCCAGCAGCTACTCGACAGGGGTGGGAGAGACCCAGTACTTC	CASSYSTGVGETQYF
TRBV27	TRBJ2-3	NA	TRBD2	TGTGCCAGCAGCCGAGTGCGGGAGATCCGCACAGATACGCAGTATTTT	CASSRVREIRTDTQYF
TRBV18	TRBJ1-2	NA	NA	TGTGCCAGCACAAGACAGGACGCCGCTAACTATGGCTACACCTTC	CASTRQDAANYGYTF
TRBV7-3	TRBJ2-1	NA	TRBD2	TGTGCCAGCAGCTTATCTAGCGGGTACAACAATGAGCAGTTCTTC	CASSLSSGYNNEQFF
TRBV20-1	TRBJ2-1	NA	NA	TGCAGTGTAGCACTGGGCAATGAGCAGTTCTTC	CSVALGNEQFF
TRBV6-1	TRBJ1-1	NA	NA	TGTGCCAGCAGTGAGTTGGTACTAATGAACACTGAAGCTTTCTTT	CASSELVLMNTEAFF
TRBV28	TRBJ1-5	NA	NA	TGTGCCAGCAAGTTCGAGGCATATAGCAATCAGCCCCAGCATTTT	CASKFEAYSNQPQHF
TRBV28	TRBJ1-1	few	NA	TGTGCCAGCAGTTTCGACAGCCGAGTGGAGGCTTTCTTT	CASSFDSRVEAFF
TRBV7-9	TRBJ2-1	NA	TRBD2	TGTGCCAGCAGGGAGCGGGAGGGTCTATCGGAGCAGTTCTTC	CASREREGLSEQFF
TRBV10-3	TRBJ2-3	NA	TRBD2	TGTGCCATCTCGGGCGGGGGAGTCACAGATACGCAGTATTTT	CAISGGGVTDTQYF
TRBV7-2	TRBJ2-1	NA	NA	TGTGCCAGCAGAAGCACCGGGTGGTTGAGTGAGCAGTTCTTC	CASRSTGWLSEQFF
TRBV7-2	TRBJ2-5	NA	NA	TGTGCCAGCAGCTTAGCCCTGGAGACCCAGTACTTC	CASSLALETQYF
TRBV29-1	TRBJ2-3	NA	TRBD2	TGCAGCGTTGAGGCGGGAGGCACAGATACGCAGTATTTT	CSVEAGGTDTQYF
TRBV28	TRBJ1-2	NA	TRBD1	TGTGCCAGCAGTTCCCCGGGACAGAGCTATGGCTACACCTTC	CASSSPGQSYGYTF
TRBV15	TRBJ1-6	NA	NA	TGTGCCACCAGCAGAGATCCAGGCTATAATTCACCCCTCCACTTT	CATSRDPGYNSPLHF
TRBV15	TRBJ2-7	NA	NA	TGTGCCACCAGCAGACAACAGGGAGAGGAGCAGTACTTC	CATSRQQGEEQYF
TRBV7-6	TRBJ1-1	few	NA	TGTGCCAGCAGCTTAGATCGGGGAGCTGAAGCTTTCTTT	CASSLDRGAEAFF
TRBV15	TRBJ1-6	NA	NA	TGTGCCACCAGCAGAGGGGGAGGGAGTTCACCCCTCCACTTT	CATSRGGGSSPLHF
TRBV7-8	TRBJ2-2	NA	NA	TGTGCCAGCAGCCCTAGACACAGGGCACACACCGGGGAGCTGTTTTTT	CASSPRHRAHTGELFF
TRBV11-2	TRBJ1-6	NA	TRBD1	TGTGCCAGCAGCCTCCGGCTAATCGGGGACAGGGATAATTCACCCCTCCACTTT	CASSLRLIGDRDNSPLHF
TRBV6-5	TRBJ1-2	NA	TRBD1	TGTGCCAGCACGACGGGGACAGGGGCGAACTATGGCTACACCTTC	CASTTGTGANYGYTF
TRBV9	TRBJ1-1	NA	TRBD1	TGTGCCAGCAGCGTAGTCCCGACCCGACAGGGGGGAAACACTGAAGCTTTCTTT	CASSVVPTRQGGNTEAFF
TRBV10-3	TRBJ2-2	NA	TRBD2	TGTGCCATCAGTGGGGGGACAGGAGGACTAGCGGGAGGTGGCACCGGGGAGCTGTTTTTT	CAISGGTGGLAGGGTGELFF
TRBV7-3	TRBJ2-1	once	NA	TGTGCCAGCAGCTTAGCGGTCTCCTACAATGAGCAGTTCTTC	CASSLAVSYNEQFF
TRBV18	TRBJ2-3	NA	NA	TGTGCCAGCTCACCCCTAGAGTACACAGATACGCAGTATTTT	CASSPLEYTDTQYF
TRBV5-6	TRBJ2-3	once	NA	TGTGCCAGCAGCTTCCCAACTAGCACAGATACGCAGTATTTT	CASSFPTSTDTQYF
TRBV5-4	TRBJ1-3	NA	NA	TGTGCCAGCAGCTTGGACGGGGGAAACACCATATATTTT	CASSLDGGNTIYF
TRBV7-2	TRBJ2-1	NA	TRBD2	TGTGCCAGCAGCTTAGGGGCGCTAGCGGGAGACCTACGCTACAATGAGCAGTTCTTC	CASSLGALAGDLRYNEQFF
TRBV9	TRBJ2-3	once	TRBD2	TGTGCCAGCAGCCCTCGACTAGCGGTAGTCACAGATACGCAGTATTTT	CASSPRLAVVTDTQYF
TRBV7-2	TRBJ1-3	NA	NA	TGTGCCAGCAGCTTAAACGTCGGCTCTGGAAACACCATATATTTT	CASSLNVGSGNTIYF
TRBV29-1	TRBJ1-2	NA	NA	TGCAGCGTAGGGGATTCCTCTCGGGGCTACACCTTC	CSVGDSSRGYTF
TRBV5-1	TRBJ2-1	NA	TRBD2	TGCGCCAGCAGTATTACTAGCGGATCTTACAATGAGCAGTTCTTC	CASSITSGSYNEQFF
TRBV6-6	TRBJ2-7	NA	NA	TGTGCCAGCAGCTGGGCAGGCCAAAGTAGGTACGAGCAGTACTTC	CASSWAGQSRYEQYF